One sample yielded the 8 T cell receptor beta chains listed below, sequenced in a study of CD8+ T cells in alopecia areata. Extracted from the samples, RNA was reverse transcribed into cDNA to serve as the sequencing template. TCRdb's table, derived via immunoSEQ multiplex PCR, lists solely in-frame clones and lacks some. The repertoire holds about 150,000 clones, with 45% to 60% as singletons. Treatment here: oral pan-JAK inhibitor, 5-10 mg twice daily. The specimen was CD8+ T cells sorted from blood, collected at week 4, from a patient treated with tofacitinib. These receptors all come from a human donor with alopecia areata.

This clone was observed a handful of times. The chain links TRBV7-3 to TRBJ2-1; possibly TRBD2 for D (5 bases). The germline CDR1 and CDR2 sequences are SGHTA and FQGTGA. The CDR3 is 17 residues long. V shed 1 base and J shed 5 bases, with 18 bases lying between them. CDR3 sequence: CASSLKESVRGHNEQFF. The CDR3, as DNA: TGTGCCAGCAGCTTAAAGGAGAGCGTTCGGGGTCACAATGAGCAGTTCTTC.

This clone was detected a few times. The chain employs TRBV13 and TRBJ2-1, with a weak D call TRBD1 (6 bases). Germline V gene lookup returns CDR1 PRHDT and CDR2 FYEKMQ (reference sequence). Trimming took 7 bases from V and 4 from J, leaving 11 bases between them. The CDR3 totals 13 residues. The CDR3 spells CASTADSYNEQFF. The CDR3 nucleotides are TGTGCCAGCACCGCGGACAGTTACAATGAGCAGTTCTTC.

The chain couples TRBV7-6 to TRBJ1-6; D not resolved. V gave up 2 bases and J gave up 6 bases, with 11 bases separating them. Germline CDR1 and CDR2: SGHVS and FNYEAQ. The CDR3 has 15 amino acids. The CDR3 here is CASSLQASGNSPLHF. The CDR3 DNA reads TGTGCCAGCAGCTTACAGGCCTCCGGTAATTCACCCCTCCACTTT.

The V and J genes are TRBV23-1 and TRBJ2-7, with D possibly being TRBD2 (5 bases). TRBV23-1 is treated as an ORF (open reading frame) with a function not yet certain. The CDR3 sequence is 17 residues long. Deletions cut 0 bases from V and 5 bases from J, with 20 bases between. The CDR3 bases are TGCGCCAGCAGTCAATCGACGGAGCAGGACGGACTCCACGAGCAGTACTTC. It is translated as CASSQSTEQDGLHEQYF.

J is TRBJ1-1 and V is TRBV15; TRBD1 matches at 8 bases. J gave up 4 bases and V 1 base, and 11 bases lay outside the gene matches. Germline-derived CDR1 and CDR2 are LNHNV and YYDKDF (reference sequence). The CDR3 has 17 amino acids. The CDR3 sequence is CATSRGPTGVPLTEAFF. CDR3 sequence (DNA): TGTGCCACCAGCAGAGGCCCGACAGGGGTGCCCCTCACTGAAGCTTTCTTT.

The rearrangement links TRBV29-1 to TRBJ1-4; TRBD1 aligns across 7 bases. This CDR3 is built from 13 residues. The germline gives CDR1 SQVTM, CDR2 ANQGSEA. CDR3 protein: CTIGGGEGEKLFF. In nucleotides, the CDR3 is TGCACCATCGGAGGGGGCGAGGGTGAAAAACTGTTTTTT.

The V gene is TRBV13, the J gene TRBJ1-2; D unclear. V lost 3 bases and J lost 5, with 10 bases in between. This CDR3 has 13 residues. Germline CDR1 and CDR2: PRHDT and FYEKMQ (reference sequence). CDR3 nucleotide sequence: TGTGCCAGCAGCTTCTCTTCCGGTTATGGCTACACCTTC. Translation gives CASSFSSGYGYTF.

V and J are TRBV2 and TRBJ2-7; unclear D gene. The CDR3 length is 12 residues. Germline V CDR1 and CDR2: SNHLY, FYNNEI. CDR3 loop: CAGQEPPYEQYF. DNA of the CDR3: TGTGCTGGGCAGGAACCCCCCTACGAGCAGTACTTC.